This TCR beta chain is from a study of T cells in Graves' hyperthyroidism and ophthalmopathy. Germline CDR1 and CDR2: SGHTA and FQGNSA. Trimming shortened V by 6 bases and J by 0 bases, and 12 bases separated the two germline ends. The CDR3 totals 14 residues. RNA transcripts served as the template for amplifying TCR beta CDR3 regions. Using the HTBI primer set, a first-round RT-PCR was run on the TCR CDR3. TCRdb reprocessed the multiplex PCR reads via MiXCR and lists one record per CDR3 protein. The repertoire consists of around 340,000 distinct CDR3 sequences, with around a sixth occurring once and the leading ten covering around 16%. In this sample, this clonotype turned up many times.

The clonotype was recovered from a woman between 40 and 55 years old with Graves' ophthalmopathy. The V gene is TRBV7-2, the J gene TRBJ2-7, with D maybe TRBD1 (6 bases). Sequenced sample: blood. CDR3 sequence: CASSVTGPSYEQYF. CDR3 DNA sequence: TGTGCCAGCAGTGTGACAGGACCCTCCTACGAGCAGTACTTC.